This T cell receptor (beta chain) was documented in a study of T-cell reconstitution after alpha-beta-depleted transplantation in children. General observations from the study: By one year post-transplant, T-cell counts and diversity largely arose from T cells that were newly produced. Certain patients had high TCRbeta diversity at day 60, and it came from recipient T cells and thymic progenitors that survived. Reportedly, only several hundred clones from non-depleted graft cells drove alpha-beta T-cell counts at about two months.

J lost 2 bases, V lost 4 bases, and 6 bases had no gene match. There are 15 residues in the CDR3. Germline CDR1 reads MDHEN; CDR2 reads SYDVKM. This sample's TCRbeta library carried unique molecular identifier barcodes. One entry per CDR3 protein, called by TCRdb with MiXCR from the PCR reads. The table lists 250,000 to 300,000 distinct CDR3 sequences, 6.5% to 9% of them singletons. This clonotype was detected ten times or more. The antigen remains unidentified. The rearrangement joins TRBV28 to TRBJ1-2, with 8 bases fitting TRBD1. The input for sequencing was peripheral blood, taken 360 days after TCRalphabeta/CD19-depleted stem cell transplant. This TCR came from a female patient aged 2-10 years who had a stem cell transplant for Fanconi anemia, so the T cells may come from the graft donor. The CDR3 region is CASSSLGTGNYGYTF. The CDR3 nucleotides are TGTGCCAGCAGTTCCCTTGGGACAGGAAACTATGGCTACACCTTC.